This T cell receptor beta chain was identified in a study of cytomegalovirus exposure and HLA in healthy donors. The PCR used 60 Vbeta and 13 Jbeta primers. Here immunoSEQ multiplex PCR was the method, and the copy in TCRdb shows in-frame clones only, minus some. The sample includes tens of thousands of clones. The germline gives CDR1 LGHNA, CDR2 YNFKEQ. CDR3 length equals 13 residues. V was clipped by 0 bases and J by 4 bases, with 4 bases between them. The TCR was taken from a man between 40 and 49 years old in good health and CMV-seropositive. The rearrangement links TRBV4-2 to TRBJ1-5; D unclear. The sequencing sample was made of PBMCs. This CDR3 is CASSQDYNQPQHF. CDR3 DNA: TGTGCCAGCAGCCAAGACTATAATCAGCCCCAGCATTTT.